This TCR beta chain was sequenced for a study of T cells in narcolepsy. Germline CDR1 SEHNR, CDR2 FQNEAQ (reference sequence). Trimming removed 8 bases from V and 7 bases from J, with 12 bases in between. The CDR3 extends over 12 amino acids. The table came from immunoSEQ multiplex PCR; TCRdb's copy has only in-frame clones and leaves some out. The sample lists under 35,000 clones, 80% seen once, with around 1% in the top ten. The clonotype comes from a human donor in good health. This chain joins TRBV7-9 and TRBJ2-4; maybe TRBD2 (5 bases). Material for sequencing was memory (CD45RA-) CD4+ T cells from blood. The CDR3 DNA reads TGTGCCAGCGCGGGCCCGGGGAACATTCAGTACTTC. Translated: CASAGPGNIQYF.